These 20 T cell receptor beta chains originate from one sample sequenced in a study of T cell responses to AZD1222 COVID-19 vaccine. Assay used: immunoSEQ multiplex PCR; TCRdb lists only in-frame clones, some missing. The sample contains 110,000 or so clones, approximately 90% of which appear only once. Sequences were derived from peripheral blood, sampled on day 0 of AZD1222 vaccination. Source of these receptors: an adult in good health.

The chain couples TRBV5-1 to TRBJ1-1; TRBD1 is a possible D gene (5 bases). CDR3 length equals 14 residues. V gave up 0 bases and J gave up 4 bases, with 10 bases separating them. CDR1 is SGHRS and CDR2 is YFSETQ in the germline V gene. The CDR3 coding sequence is TGCGCCAGCAGCTTGGAAGGGGTGGGCACTGAAGCTTTCTTT. Its translation is CASSLEGVGTEAFF.

The chain carries TRBV18 and TRBJ1-1; TRBD1 matches at 8 bases. The CDR3 covers 16 residues. Trimming removed 2 bases from V and 1 base from J; junction bases left unmatched: 6. The germline gives CDR1 KGHSH, CDR2 LQKENI. The chain's CDR3 is CASSPYVQGANTEAFF. The CDR3 DNA sequence: TGTGCCAGCTCACCATATGTTCAGGGGGCGAACACTGAAGCTTTCTTT.

V and J are TRBV28 and TRBJ1-2; D uncertain. Germline V gene data show CDR1 as MDHEN and CDR2 as SYDVKM. This CDR3 region has 15 residues. Trimming pared 6 bases from V and 4 bases from J, leaving 18 bases between. CDR3 sequence (DNA): TGTGCCAGCAGAAAAAGGAACCGGGGTCTCTATGGCTACACCTTC. Protein sequence: CASRKRNRGLYGYTF.

The chain combines TRBV12-3 or TRBV12-4 with TRBJ2-1; D is perhaps TRBD1 or TRBD2 (5 bases each). CDR3 length: 12 amino acids. Trimming took off 6 bases at V and 5 bases at J, with 8 bases between the two ends. The CDR3 spells CASRGDHNEQFF. The CDR3 nucleotides are TGTGCCAGCAGGGGGGACCACAATGAGCAGTTCTTC.

The DNA for the CDR3 is TGTGCCACTGGTACTCCACAGGGTTCCAGTGAAAAACTGTTTTTT. Translation: CATGTPQGSSEKLFF. The chain is built from TRBV10-3 and TRBJ1-4; a possible D gene is TRBD1 (6 bases). Germline CDR1 reads ENHRY; CDR2 reads SYGVKD. The CDR3 consists of 15 residues. With 10 bases removed from V and 7 bases from J, the gap between germline ends came to 22 bases.

The rearrangement links TRBV14 to TRBJ2-1; tentative D call: TRBD2 (5 bases). The CDR3 has 16 residues. CDR1 and CDR2 from the germline V gene are SGHDN and FVKESK. The V gene lost 1 base and the J gene lost 3 bases, with 13 bases spanning the gap. The CDR3 sequence is CASSQGGGRVYNEQFF. The CDR3 nucleotides read TGTGCCAGCAGCCAAGGAGGCGGGCGGGTCTACAATGAGCAGTTCTTC.

Here the CDR3 reads CASSLGSAGWGRTQYF. Written as DNA, the CDR3 is TGTGCCAGCAGCTTAGGATCGGCGGGGTGGGGAAGGACGCAGTATTTT. V gene TRBV7-2 combines with J gene TRBJ2-3, with TRBD2 as a possible D gene (6 bases). V shed 1 base and J shed 9 bases, with 20 bases lying between them. Germline CDR1 SGHTA, CDR2 FQGNSA. The CDR3 length is 16 residues.

The V gene is TRBV5-5, the J gene TRBJ1-4; possible D gene TRBD1, 5 bases. This CDR3 region has 16 residues. Between the trimmed V and J ends, which lost 2 bases and 8 bases, there was a span of 19 bases. Germline assignment: CDR1 SGHKS and CDR2 YYEKEE (reference sequence). The DNA of the CDR3 is TGTGCCAGCAGCTTAGGCACCGGGACGTCAAGGGAAAAACTGTTTTTT. Protein sequence: CASSLGTGTSREKLFF. The whole variable domain, remainder taken from reference TRBV5-5 and TRBJ1-4, is DAGVTQSPTHLIKTRGQQVTLRCSPISGHKSVSWYQQVLGQGPQFIFQYYEKEERGRGNFPDRFSARQFPNYSSELNVNALLLGDSALYLCASSLGTGTSREKLFFGSGTQLSVL.

This clone was recorded only once. This chain links TRBV4-2 with TRBJ1-2; TRBD1 matches at 8 bases. The CDR3 totals 16 residues. Germline V gene sequence: CDR1 LGHNA, CDR2 YNFKEQ. With V trimmed by 0 bases and J by 4 bases, 7 bases remained unmatched. The CDR3 protein is CASSQDPAGQGYGYTF. The CDR3 region has the DNA TGTGCCAGCAGCCAAGATCCGGCTGGACAGGGCTATGGCTACACCTTC.

The V call is TRBV4-1, the J call TRBJ2-3; D is unclear. Trimming took off 8 bases at V and 2 bases at J, with 32 bases between the two ends. Germline CDR1 is MGHRA and CDR2 is YSYEKL. The CDR3 consists of 20 residues. CDR3 residues: CASLPGAAKINQYLTDTQYF. In DNA form, the CDR3 reads TGCGCCAGCCTACCTGGAGCAGCCAAGATCAACCAGTATCTCACAGATACGCAGTATTTT.

The gene calls are TRBV15 and TRBJ2-1; 8 nucleotides line up with TRBD2. The germline V gene encodes CDR1 LNHNV and CDR2 YYDKDF (reference sequence). V lost 0 bases, J lost 1 base, and 8 bases stayed unmatched. The CDR3 contains 18 residues. CDR3 in DNA: TGTGCCACCAGCAGAGACTATAGCGGGACTATTTCCTACAATGAGCAGTTCTTC. Translation: CATSRDYSGTISYNEQFF.

The chain carries TRBV2 and TRBJ2-5; D is unresolved. Germline V CDR1 and CDR2: SNHLY, FYNNEI. Trimming cost V 0 bases and J 8 bases, with 10 bases left between them. CDR3 length: 13 residues. Written as DNA, the CDR3 is TGTGCCAGCAGTGAAGCGATGTTAGGTACCCAGTACTTC. This codes for CASSEAMLGTQYF.

V usage is TRBV2 and J usage is TRBJ1-2, with D maybe TRBD1 (6 bases). CDR1 and CDR2 from the germline V gene are SNHLY and FYNNEI. There are 15 residues in the CDR3. Trimming shortened V by 8 bases and J by 3 bases, and 19 bases separated the two germline ends. The CDR3 coding sequence is TGTGCCAGCCACGAACAGGGTTTCGTCCACTATGGCTACACCTTC. Residues: CASHEQGFVHYGYTF.

The chain uses TRBV6-1 and TRBJ2-5, with D tentatively TRBD1 (7 bases). This CDR3 contains 15 residues. Germline-derived CDR1 and CDR2 are MNHNS and SASEGT. V shed 5 bases and J shed 2 bases, with 15 bases lying between them. The CDR3 sequence is CASSSGGTDQETQYF. The CDR3 nucleotides are TGTGCCAGCAGTTCAGGAGGGACAGATCAAGAGACCCAGTACTTC.

This clone was recorded once. V usage is TRBV2 and J usage is TRBJ2-1; D remains unclear. Per the germline V gene, CDR1 is SNHLY and CDR2 is FYNNEI. Trimming removed 1 base at V and 6 bases at J, with 7 bases between. CDR3 size: 13 residues. The CDR3 sequence is CASSEGTANEQFF. CDR3 coding DNA: TGTGCCAGCAGTGAAGGGACCGCCAATGAGCAGTTCTTC. Looking up the rest from reference TRBV2 and TRBJ2-1 gives the full variable domain: EPEVTQTPSHQVTQMGQEVILRCVPISNHLYFYWYRQILGQKVEFLVSFYNNEISEKSEIFDDQFSVERPDGSNFTLKIRSTKLEDSAMYFCASSEGTANEQFFGPGTRLTVL.

Written as DNA, the CDR3 is TGTGCCAGCAGTGAACTAAGGGACCTCGTGCCCCAGCATTTT. Translated, it gives CASSELRDLVPQHF. This rearrangement joins TRBV6-1 to TRBJ1-5; D might be TRBD1 (5 bases). Trimming removed 2 bases at V and 9 bases at J, with 14 bases between. The length of the CDR3 is 14 residues. Germline V CDR1 and CDR2: MNHNS, SASEGT.

The V call is TRBV27, the J call TRBJ2-5; the D is unclear. CDR3 length equals 18 residues. The V end lost 6 bases, the J end lost 1 base, and 24 bases lay between the germline ends. Germline loops: CDR1 MNHEY, CDR2 SMNVEV (reference sequence). DNA for the CDR3: TGTGCCAGCAGGTTGGGGATGTTGGTAGAGGCAGCCCAAGAGACCCAGTACTTC. This codes for CASRLGMLVEAAQETQYF.

This rearrangement joins TRBV28 to TRBJ1-2; no clear D gene. The CDR3 runs to 13 residues. The germline CDR1 and CDR2 sequences are MDHEN and SYDVKM. V lost 1 base, J lost 2 bases, and 5 bases lay in between. The DNA of the CDR3 is TGTGCCAGCAGTTTATTAACGAACTATGGCTACACCTTC. It translates to CASSLLTNYGYTF.

The chain combines TRBV30 with TRBJ2-7; 7 bases align to TRBD1. This CDR3 has 13 amino acids. V gave up 4 bases and J gave up 2 bases; unmatched junction bases: 5. Germline-derived CDR1 and CDR2 are GTSNPN and SVGIG (reference sequence). In DNA form, the CDR3 reads TGTGCCTGGACCCCTACAGGGGCCTACGAGCAGTACTTC. It translates to CAWTPTGAYEQYF.

The V call is TRBV28, the J call TRBJ1-2; 7 bases align to TRBD1. The CDR3 loop spans 14 amino acids. The J segment lost 4 bases and the V segment lost 6 bases, leaving 8 bases of the junction unmatched. The germline gives CDR1 MDHEN, CDR2 SYDVKM. The CDR3 sequence is CASSPTGFRYGYTF. The CDR3, as DNA: TGTGCCAGCAGCCCGACAGGGTTCCGCTATGGCTACACCTTC.